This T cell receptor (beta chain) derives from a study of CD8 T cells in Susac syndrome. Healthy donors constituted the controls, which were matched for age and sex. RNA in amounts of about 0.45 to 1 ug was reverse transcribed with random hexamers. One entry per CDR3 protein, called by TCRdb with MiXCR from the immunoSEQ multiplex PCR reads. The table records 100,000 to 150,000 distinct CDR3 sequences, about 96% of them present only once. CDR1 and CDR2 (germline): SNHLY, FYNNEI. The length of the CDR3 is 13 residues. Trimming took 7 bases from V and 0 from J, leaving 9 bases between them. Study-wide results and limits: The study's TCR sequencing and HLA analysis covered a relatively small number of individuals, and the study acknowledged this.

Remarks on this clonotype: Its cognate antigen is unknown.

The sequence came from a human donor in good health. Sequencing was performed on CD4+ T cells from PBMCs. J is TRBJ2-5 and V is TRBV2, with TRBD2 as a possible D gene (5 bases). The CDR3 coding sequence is TGTGCCAGCATGGGAGACTACCAAGAGACCCAGTACTTC. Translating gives CASMGDYQETQYF.